The 26 T cell receptor beta chains below come from one sample, sequenced in a study of technical replicates of blood from a handful of donors. Sequenced by immunoSEQ multiplex PCR; TCRdb stores in-frame clones only, minus some. The data show roughly 83,000 clones, about 92% seen once. Sequenced input: T cells isolated from PBMCs. These TCRs come from a human donor in good health.

The chain combines TRBV11-3 with TRBJ1-3; D gene unclear. The ends were cut back, 4 bases at V and 0 bases at J, with 4 bases in the middle. The V gene's germline CDR1 is SGHNT and CDR2 YENEEA. This CDR3 comprises 13 residues. The CDR3 coding sequence is TGTGCCAGCAGCTCCAGCTCTGGAAACACCATATATTTT. Translating it yields CASSSSSGNTIYF.

This sequence joins TRBV10-3 and TRBJ1-3; D possibly corresponds to TRBD1 (5 bases). Trimming left V 4 bases short and J 2 bases short, with 12 bases between. The CDR3 spans 15 residues. Looked up from germline, CDR1 is ENHRY and CDR2 is SYGVKD. CDR3 loop: CAISGGQGTGNTIYF. The CDR3 bases are TGTGCCATCAGTGGTGGGCAGGGCACTGGAAACACCATATATTTT.

The chain is built from TRBV5-1 and TRBJ1-4; D ambiguous. Per the germline V gene, CDR1 is SGHRS and CDR2 is YFSETQ. V gave up 1 base and J gave up 3 bases, with 13 bases separating them. The CDR3 sequence is 16 residues long. Written as DNA, the CDR3 is TGCGCCAGCAGCTTGTTACAGATGATGGCTAATGAAAAACTGTTTTTT. This encodes CASSLLQMMANEKLFF.

The V call is TRBV28, the J call TRBJ2-7; D perhaps matches TRBD1 (5 bases). With 6 bases removed from V and 4 bases from J, the gap between germline ends came to 10 bases. Germline CDR1 MDHEN, CDR2 SYDVKM. The CDR3 contains 12 residues. In nucleotides, the CDR3 is TGTGCCAGCAGGTCGCAGGGTTACGAGCAGTACTTC. This codes for CASRSQGYEQYF. Variable domain in full (rest from reference TRBV28 and TRBJ2-7): DVKVTQSSRYLVKRTGEKVFLECVQDMDHENMFWYRQDPGLGLRLIYFSYDVKMKEKGDIPEGYSVSREKKERFSLILESASTNQTSMYLCASRSQGYEQYFGPGTRLTVT.

This rearrangement joins TRBV6-6 to TRBJ1-4; no clear D. The germline CDR1 and CDR2 sequences are MNHNY and SVGAGI (reference sequence). This CDR3 region has 14 residues. The ends were cut back, 6 bases at V and 0 bases at J, with 8 bases in the middle. The CDR3 reads CASRDRATNEKLFF. CDR3 DNA sequence: TGTGCCAGCAGAGACCGGGCAACTAATGAAAAACTGTTTTTT.

The V gene is TRBV19, the J gene TRBJ1-1; 7 bases are shared with TRBD1. Germline lookup yields CDR1 LNHDA and CDR2 SQIVND (reference sequence). The CDR3 extends over 15 amino acids. The J segment lost 4 bases and the V segment lost 6 bases, leaving 11 bases of the junction unmatched. In DNA, the CDR3 is TGTGCCAGTAGCCCTCGACAGGGTGGGGGCACTGAAGCTTTCTTT. Translated, it gives CASSPRQGGGTEAFF.

The CDR3 nucleotides are TGTGCCAGTAGTCCACGACCTAGTTTGAACACTGAAGCTTTCTTT. Translated, it gives CASSPRPSLNTEAFF. The chain carries TRBV19 and TRBJ1-1; D gene unclear. The germline V gene has CDR1 LNHDA and CDR2 SQIVND (reference sequence). V was pared by 5 bases and J by 0 bases, with 13 bases between. The CDR3 has 15 amino acids.

The gene calls are TRBV6-5 and TRBJ2-1, with 10 bases lining up with TRBD2. V shed 0 bases and J 4 bases; nucleotides not matched to a gene: 0. The germline CDR1 and CDR2 sequences are MNHEY and SVGAGI. This CDR3 has 15 amino acids. This chain's CDR3 is CASSYSSGGYNEQFF. The CDR3 region has the DNA TGTGCCAGCAGTTACTCTAGCGGGGGGTACAATGAGCAGTTCTTC.

The V call is TRBV6-6, the J call TRBJ2-3, with 8 bases fitting TRBD1. The J segment lost 6 bases and the V segment lost 6 bases, leaving 8 bases of the junction unmatched. Germline values: CDR1 MNHNY, CDR2 SVGAGI (reference sequence). There are 14 residues in the CDR3. The CDR3 reads CASSPGQEVDTQYF. DNA of the CDR3: TGTGCCAGCAGCCCGGGACAGGAGGTGGATACGCAGTATTTT.

This clone is a singleton in its sample. The V gene is TRBV27, the J gene TRBJ1-6; no firm D call. There are 12 residues in the CDR3. Germline V gene data show CDR1 as MNHEY and CDR2 as SMNVEV (reference sequence). V dropped 5 bases and J dropped 12 bases, with 11 bases sitting between them. CDR3 in amino acids: CASSPPAGPLHF. The CDR3 DNA is TGTGCCAGCAGTCCCCCGGCGGGACCCCTCCACTTT.

This chain connects TRBV10-2 to TRBJ2-7; a weak D match, TRBD2 (6 bases). CDR1 is WSHSY and CDR2 is SAAADI in the germline V gene. The CDR3 loop spans 12 amino acids. V lost 8 bases and J 0 bases, leaving 8 bases between the germline ends. The CDR3 DNA reads TGCGCCAGCGGGGACTTCTCCTACGAGCAGTACTTC. Residues: CASGDFSYEQYF.

The chain carries TRBV19 and TRBJ1-6; D might be TRBD1 (5 bases). CDR1 is LNHDA, CDR2 SQIVND, per germline (reference sequence). The CDR3 sequence is 14 residues long. V lost 3 bases, J lost 9 bases, and 12 bases lay in between. CDR3 sequence reads: CASSIPPRGSPLHF. The CDR3 DNA is TGTGCCAGTAGTATTCCTCCAAGGGGTTCACCCCTCCACTTT.

The chain recombines TRBV9 with TRBJ2-3, with TRBD2 matching 8 bases. Germline V CDR1 and CDR2: SGDLS, YYNGEE. CDR3 length: 15 amino acids. V gave up 0 bases and J gave up 6 bases; unmatched junction bases: 6. The CDR3 bases are TGTGCCAGCAGCGTAGAAGGGACTAGGGGGGATACGCAGTATTTT. This codes for CASSVEGTRGDTQYF.

The chain couples TRBV4-1 to TRBJ2-4; D is uncertain. The CDR3 is made up of 15 amino acids. Trimming took off 2 bases at V and 0 bases at J, with 8 bases between the two ends. The germline gives CDR1 MGHRA, CDR2 YSYEKL. In nucleotides, the CDR3 is TGCGCCAGCAGCCAACCTAGAGAAGCCAAAAACATTCAGTACTTC. Translation: CASSQPREAKNIQYF.

This chain joins TRBV5-1 and TRBJ2-1; TRBD2 agrees at 11 bases. V lost 0 bases and J lost 7; bases outside the gene matches: 6. Looked up from germline, CDR1 is SGHRS and CDR2 is YFSETQ. The CDR3 runs 16 residues. The CDR3 DNA reads TGCGCCAGCAGCTTGGAAGGGATAGCGGGGGGGAATGAGCAGTTCTTC. This codes for CASSLEGIAGGNEQFF.

This clone was seen a few times. The V and J genes are TRBV5-4 and TRBJ2-2; D is possibly TRBD1 (6 bases). This CDR3 has 14 residues. Germline V gives CDR1 SGHNT, CDR2 YYREEE (reference sequence). Trimming removed 3 bases at V and 1 base at J, with 7 bases between. The CDR3 region has the DNA TGTGCCAGCAGCTCGGGACAGAACACCGGGGAGCTGTTTTTT. Translation gives CASSSGQNTGELFF.

The rearrangement uses TRBV29-1 and TRBJ1-1; tentative D call: TRBD1 (6 bases). The CDR3 length is 12 residues. Trimming took 4 bases from V and 4 from J, leaving 10 bases between them. The germline V gene encodes CDR1 SQVTM and CDR2 ANQGSEA. CDR3 sequence (DNA): TGCAGCGTTGTCGACAGGCCCACTGAAGCTTTCTTT. Encoded protein: CSVVDRPTEAFF.

This clone was observed a single time. V gene TRBV19 combines with J gene TRBJ2-5; possibly TRBD2 for D (6 bases). Trimming pared 5 bases from V and 5 bases from J, leaving 15 bases between. Germline-derived CDR1 and CDR2 are LNHDA and SQIVND (reference sequence). The CDR3 contains 14 residues. CDR3 in amino acids: CASSVRRGRETQYF. CDR3 DNA sequence: TGTGCCAGTAGTGTCAGGAGGGGTCGGGAGACCCAGTACTTC.

J is TRBJ1-1 and V is TRBV5-4; D unclear. The CDR3 covers 14 residues. CDR1 SGHNT and CDR2 YYREEE come from the germline V gene (reference sequence). V was trimmed by 1 base and J by 0 bases, leaving 7 bases between them. The CDR3 here is CASSLLEMNTEAFF. The CDR3 bases are TGTGCCAGCAGCTTGCTCGAGATGAACACTGAAGCTTTCTTT.

This clone is a singleton in its sample. This chain joins TRBV30 and TRBJ1-3; no definite D call. Germline CDR1 and CDR2: GTSNPN and SVGIG (reference sequence). Trimming took 4 bases from V and 1 from J, leaving 8 bases between them. This CDR3 spans 13 amino acids. CDR3 coding DNA: TGTGCCTGGACTGTGGAGTCTGGAAACACCATATATTTT. Its translation: CAWTVESGNTIYF.

This clone was seen only once. V usage is TRBV28 and J usage is TRBJ1-5; D uncertain. CDR3 size: 14 residues. Germline-derived CDR1 and CDR2 are MDHEN and SYDVKM. Between the trimmed V and J ends, which lost 4 bases and 2 bases, there was a span of 9 bases. For the CDR3, the DNA is TGTGCCAGCAGTTGGGCGTCGGGCAATCAGCCCCAGCATTTT. Translation gives CASSWASGNQPQHF.

The chain recombines TRBV5-1 with TRBJ2-1; TRBD2 might be the D (6 bases). The CDR3 covers 14 residues. V lost 0 bases, J lost 7 bases, and 11 bases lay in between. Germline V gives CDR1 SGHRS, CDR2 YFSETQ. CDR3 nucleotide sequence: TGCGCCAGCAGCTTGGACCAGGGAGGAAATGAGCAGTTCTTC. This gives the protein CASSLDQGGNEQFF.

The J gene is TRBJ1-4, the V gene TRBV7-6; tentatively, D is TRBD1 (5 bases). The germline V gene has CDR1 SGHVS and CDR2 FNYEAQ. Trimming removed 4 bases at V and 0 bases at J, with 6 bases between. This CDR3 is built from 14 residues. CDR3 in amino acids: CASSSGATNEKLFF. CDR3 nucleotide sequence: TGTGCCAGCAGCTCGGGGGCAACTAATGAAAAACTGTTTTTT.

The gene calls are TRBV27 and TRBJ2-2, with D hard to call. Germline V gene data show CDR1 as MNHEY and CDR2 as SMNVEV (reference sequence). Trimming took off 4 bases at V and 6 bases at J, with 3 bases between the two ends. The length of the CDR3 is 11 residues. CDR3 sequence (DNA): TGTGCCAGCAGTTCAGCCGGGGAGCTGTTTTTT. Translating gives CASSSAGELFF.

The chain's CDR3 is CASSLGSSGNIQYF. As DNA, the CDR3 is TGTGCCAGCAGCTTGGGTAGCTCGGGAAACATTCAGTACTTC. This sequence joins TRBV5-6 and TRBJ2-4; D uncertain. The CDR3 covers 14 residues. The V gene's germline CDR1 is SGHDT and CDR2 YYEEEE. V lost 0 bases and J lost 6, with 10 bases in between.

This chain links TRBV4-1 with TRBJ1-5; D perhaps matches TRBD1 (6 bases). The CDR3 is 16 amino acids. Germline CDR1 reads MGHRA; CDR2 reads YSYEKL. The V gene lost 3 bases and the J gene lost 3 bases, with 15 bases spanning the gap. The DNA for the CDR3 is TGCGCCAGCAGCCAGGGGGGGGCGGGGTACAATCAGCCCCAGCATTTT. Translated: CASSQGGAGYNQPQHF.